The rows below give T cell receptor beta chains drawn from one sample of a study of OX40 agonist ivuxolimab in advanced cancers. Some clones are missing from TCRdb's copy, which holds only in-frame ones; the method was immunoSEQ multiplex PCR. Of around 72,000 clones in the sample, 70% to 90% were seen once. This specimen was CD4+ or CD8+ T cells sorted from blood, taken in a trial of the OX40 agonist ivuxolimab. The source of these receptors is an adult with an advanced solid tumor such as melanoma, head and neck, liver or kidney cancer. CDR3s include the opening cysteine and the closing phenylalanine or tryptophan. D genes are given only for firm matches. Rows give clone size only sometimes, using once, few, many, or a class for an expanded clone.

j_call clone_size v_call d_call cdr3_aa cdr3_nt
TRBJ2-2 NA TRBV5-4 TRBD2 CASSLSPVSSGGNTGELFF TGTGCCAGCAGCTTGTCCCCCGTGTCTAGCGGGGGCAACACCGGGGAGCTGTTTTTT
TRBJ2-7 NA TRBV11-2 NA CASSLDLIYEQYF TGTGCCAGCAGCTTAGATCTAATCTACGAGCAGTACTTC
TRBJ1-6 NA TRBV28 NA CASSPPRGLNSPLHF TGTGCCAGCAGCCCTCCGCGTGGCTTGAATTCACCCCTCCACTTT
TRBJ1-2 few TRBV6-8 NA CASSYSVKGFYGYTF TGTGCCAGCAGTTACTCGGTAAAGGGGTTCTATGGCTACACCTTC
TRBJ2-2 NA TRBV27 TRBD1 CASSSSTGGNTGELFF TGTGCCAGCAGTTCGTCGACAGGGGGAAACACCGGGGAGCTGTTTTTT
TRBJ1-5 NA TRBV7-2 NA CASSPKDRNSNQPQHF TGTGCCAGCAGCCCCAAGGACAGAAATAGCAATCAGCCCCAGCATTTT
TRBJ1-4 NA TRBV9 NA CASSVDTDEKLFF TGTGCCAGCAGCGTAGATACGGATGAAAAACTGTTTTTT
TRBJ2-3 NA TRBV5-1 TRBD2 CASSLVAGGADTQYF TGCGCCAGCAGCTTGGTAGCGGGAGGGGCAGATACGCAGTATTTT
TRBJ2-3 NA TRBV29-1 TRBD2 CSVARGGPSTDTQYF TGCAGCGTTGCCCGCGGGGGACCTTCCACAGATACGCAGTATTTT
TRBJ2-3 few TRBV5-1 TRBD2 CASSPQREWGTDTQYF TGCGCCAGCAGTCCGCAGCGGGAGTGGGGCACAGATACGCAGTATTTT
TRBJ1-1 few TRBV11-2 NA CASTLNTEAFF TGTGCCAGCACCCTGAACACTGAAGCTTTCTTT
TRBJ1-3 NA TRBV19 NA CASSIPGAHSGNTIYF TGTGCCAGTAGTATCCCCGGTGCGCACTCTGGAAACACCATATATTTT
TRBJ2-7 NA TRBV11-3 TRBD2 CASSGGGRDQSGYEQYF TGTGCCAGCAGCGGGGGGGGACGGGACCAGTCGGGATACGAGCAGTACTTC
TRBJ1-5 NA TRBV10-3 NA CAISAVNQPQHF TGTGCCATCAGCGCAGTGAATCAGCCCCAGCATTTT
TRBJ2-3 NA TRBV5-6 TRBD2 CASSFAGLAGAVTQYF TGTGCCAGCAGCTTTGCGGGACTAGCGGGAGCGGTTACGCAGTATTTT
TRBJ1-4 NA TRBV7-4 NA CASSFRKLFF TGTGCCAGCAGCTTTAGAAAACTGTTTTTT
TRBJ1-1 NA TRBV19 TRBD1 CASSIFITGVTEAFF TGTGCCAGTAGTATATTCATAACAGGGGTTACTGAAGCTTTCTTT
TRBJ2-1 NA TRBV5-1 TRBD1 CASSLGDSYNEQFF TGCGCCAGCAGCTTAGGGGACAGCTACAATGAGCAGTTCTTC
TRBJ1-4 NA TRBV5-1 NA CASSFRSPNEKLFF TGCGCCAGCAGCTTCAGGTCCCCTAATGAAAAACTGTTTTTT
TRBJ1-2 once TRBV2 NA CASSLTGIGYGYTF TGTGCCAGCAGTTTAACAGGGATCGGCTATGGCTACACCTTC
TRBJ1-1 few TRBV7-9 NA CASSLAGNAFF TGTGCCAGCAGCTTAGCAGGGAACGCTTTCTTT
TRBJ1-6 NA TRBV19 NA CASSQGRESPLHF TGTGCCAGTAGTCAGGGGCGCGAATCACCCCTCCACTTT
TRBJ1-4 NA TRBV5-1 TRBD1 CASSFTGGNEKLFF TGCGCCAGCAGCTTCACAGGGGGAAATGAAAAACTGTTTTTT
TRBJ1-5 NA TRBV9 NA CASSVDYRDQPQHF TGTGCCAGCAGCGTAGATTATAGAGATCAGCCCCAGCATTTT
TRBJ2-1 NA TRBV19 TRBD2 CASSAGLAIFSEQFF TGTGCCAGTAGTGCGGGACTAGCGATTTTCTCCGAGCAGTTCTTC
TRBJ2-1 NA TRBV28 TRBD2 CASTEPGRREVYNEQFF TGTGCCAGCACCGAACCAGGGAGGCGGGAGGTCTACAATGAGCAGTTCTTC
TRBJ1-2 NA TRBV15 NA CATYDSANYGYTF TGTGCCACCTACGACAGTGCTAACTATGGCTACACCTTC
TRBJ1-5 NA TRBV28 NA CASRERTPTGQPQHF TGTGCCAGCAGAGAACGGACCCCAACAGGCCAGCCCCAGCATTTT
TRBJ2-1 NA TRBV2 TRBD2 CASRGTSGDNEQFF TGTGCCAGCAGGGGGACTAGCGGAGACAATGAGCAGTTCTTC
TRBJ1-1 NA TRBV19 NA CASRDTEAFF TGTGCCAGTAGGGACACTGAAGCTTTCTTT
TRBJ2-1 few TRBV11-3 NA CASSKHGGSYNEQFF TGTGCCAGCAGCAAACACGGCGGCTCCTACAATGAGCAGTTCTTC
TRBJ2-5 NA TRBV5-1 NA CASSSVMGAPEETQYF TGCGCCAGCAGCTCGGTAATGGGGGCACCTGAAGAGACCCAGTACTTC
TRBJ2-5 NA TRBV7-6 TRBD2 CASSFTSGSLQETQYF TGTGCCAGCAGCTTTACTAGCGGATCCCTCCAAGAGACCCAGTACTTC
TRBJ2-7 few TRBV19 TRBD1 CASSSTGFNEQYF TGTGCCAGTAGTTCGACAGGGTTCAACGAGCAGTACTTC
TRBJ1-2 NA TRBV7-2 TRBD1 CASSQGASGYTF TGTGCCAGCAGCCAGGGGGCAAGTGGCTACACCTTC
TRBJ2-5 NA TRBV6-1 NA CASSVVATKQETQYF TGTGCCAGCAGTGTCGTTGCGACCAAGCAAGAGACCCAGTACTTC
TRBJ1-5 NA TRBV6-1 NA CASSSAQGFNQPQHF TGTGCCAGCAGTTCGGCACAGGGTTTCAATCAGCCCCAGCATTTT
TRBJ2-2 NA TRBV6-1 TRBD1 CASSVVPQGQGFTGELFF TGTGCCAGCAGTGTGGTCCCCCAGGGACAGGGTTTCACCGGGGAGCTGTTTTTT
TRBJ1-4 NA TRBV4-1 NA CASSQMDRLNEKLFF TGCGCCAGCAGCCAAATGGACAGACTTAATGAAAAACTGTTTTTT
TRBJ2-3 NA TRBV6-5 NA CASSSGSADTQYF TGTGCCAGCAGTTCAGGGAGCGCAGATACGCAGTATTTT
TRBJ1-2 NA TRBV2 NA CASSGQPNYGYTF TGTGCCAGCAGTGGTCAGCCGAACTATGGCTACACCTTC
TRBJ2-7 NA TRBV19 NA CASSRDTYYEQYF TGCGCCAGTAGCCGGGACACCTACTACGAGCAGTACTTC